This T cell receptor beta chain was observed in a study of blood T cell repertoires in COVID-19. Across the study: PBMCs, B-cell-depleted T cells, or T cells were the source of the cDNA or gDNA that made up the material.

Germline assignment: CDR1 KGHSH and CDR2 LQKENI. Trimming shortened V by 1 base and J by 0 bases, and 9 bases separated the two germline ends. This CDR3 comprises 15 residues. Original processing notes: Amplified reference gene primers provided the basis for estimating nucleated cell counts. TCRdb's copy holds only in-frame clones and misses some; the assay was immunoSEQ multiplex PCR. The D gene and trimming were derived from the DNA, and the V and J assignments and clone size from that table. In the table there are approximately 270,000 clones, 70% to 90% of which are singletons. The Seattle patients, enrolled during active infection, were followed longitudinally.

The receptor's source is a human donor with COVID-19, enrolled during active disease. The donor label of this sample is uncertain. The J gene is TRBJ1-1, the V gene TRBV18; D call uncertain. Sequencing input: peripheral blood. Here the CDR3 DNA reads TGTGCCAGCTCACCACGGTCTGGAGTGAACACTGAAGCTTTCTTT. It encodes CASSPRSGVNTEAFF.